The present T cell receptor beta chain was sequenced within a study of response to subunit inactivated influenza vaccine. In TCRdb, the RT-PCR reads were re-called with MiXCR into one record per CDR3 protein. The sample lists 400,000 to 650,000 distinct CDR3 sequences; under 8.5% were seen once. The CDR3 extends over 15 amino acids. J was trimmed by 2 bases and V by 7 bases; bases with no gene match: 5. Study outcomes and limitations: After each seasonal influenza vaccination, few new T cells are recruited, the authors suggested.

This clonotype has a handful of counts. No antigen is known for it. Sequencing used PBMCs from blood, obtained less than 25 months after vaccination. The clonotype was recovered from a man aged 50 to 75 who received an inactivated influenza vaccine. The V gene is TRBV12-3 or TRBV12-4, the J gene TRBJ1-5; the match to TRBD1 covers 10 bases. The CDR3 loop is CASILGTGGNQPQHF. The CDR3 coding sequence is TGTGCCAGCATCCTCGGGACAGGGGGCAATCAGCCCCAGCATTTT.